One and the same sample provided the 12 T cell receptor beta chains below, sequenced in a study of T cell clones after liver transplantation. The protocol was immunoSEQ multiplex PCR, while the TCRdb copy is restricted to in-frame clones and leaves out a portion. The sample lists over 60,000 clones, roughly 80% occurring once. Specimen: CD4+ T cells from blood, collected before liver transplant. These receptors were collected from a human donor who received a liver transplant.

The chain uses TRBV4-1 and TRBJ1-5; D is undetermined. Germline V gene data show CDR1 as MGHRA and CDR2 as YSYEKL. This CDR3 contains 17 residues. With 3 bases removed from V and 4 bases from J, the gap between germline ends came to 19 bases. This CDR3 reads CASSQSPPPTFNQPQHF. DNA for the CDR3: TGCGCCAGCAGCCAGTCACCCCCACCCACCTTTAATCAGCCCCAGCATTTT.

J is TRBJ2-7 and V is TRBV5-4; D perhaps matches TRBD1 (6 bases). Germline-derived CDR1 and CDR2 are SGHNT and YYREEE (reference sequence). V gave up 2 bases and J gave up 2 bases, with 11 bases separating them. The CDR3 runs 14 residues. In nucleotides, the CDR3 is TGTGCCAGCAGCTTCGGACAGAGCGCCTACGAGCAGTACTTC. This codes for CASSFGQSAYEQYF.

This rearrangement joins TRBV19 to TRBJ2-3, with 7 bases identical to TRBD2. V gave up 8 bases and J gave up 0 bases; unmatched junction bases: 5. There are 14 residues in the CDR3. Germline V gene data show CDR1 as LNHDA and CDR2 as SQIVND (reference sequence). The CDR3 loop reads CASPAGASTDTQYF. The CDR3 DNA reads as TGTGCCAGTCCGGCGGGAGCTAGCACAGATACGCAGTATTTT.

This clone was seen only a few times. CDR3 sequence: CASSLYSAGYSNQPQHF. The CDR3 bases are TGTGCCAGCAGTTTATATTCGGCAGGGTATAGCAATCAGCCCCAGCATTTT. The chain joins TRBV28 to TRBJ1-5; perhaps TRBD1 as D (5 bases). Trimming stripped 1 base from V and 0 bases from J, with 13 bases between. The CDR3 runs to 17 residues. Germline V CDR1 and CDR2: MDHEN, SYDVKM.

The chain couples TRBV6-5 to TRBJ2-7, with 11 nucleotides matching TRBD2. Per germline, CDR1 MNHEY and CDR2 SVGAGI. The junction had 3 bases not matched to a gene; V was cut back by 6 bases and J by 2 bases. This CDR3 is built from 14 residues. The CDR3 is CASRRLAGTYEQYF. CDR3 sequence (DNA): TGTGCCAGCAGGCGACTAGCGGGGACCTACGAGCAGTACTTC.

This clone has a handful of counts. V is TRBV29-1 and J is TRBJ2-7, with TRBD1 matching 7 bases. The CDR3 length is 15 residues. Trimming removed 4 bases from V and 1 base from J; junction bases left unmatched: 10. Germline V gene data show CDR1 as SQVTM and CDR2 as ANQGSEA. Here the CDR3 DNA reads TGCAGCGTTGCCACCCCGAGGGGGCTTTCCTACGAGCAGTACTTC. Encoded protein: CSVATPRGLSYEQYF.

This sequence joins TRBV7-9 and TRBJ1-5; D is unclear. The V end lost 8 bases, the J end lost 3 bases, and 8 bases lay between the germline ends. Germline CDR1 and CDR2: SEHNR and FQNEAQ (reference sequence). There are 12 residues in the CDR3. The CDR3 coding sequence is TGTGCCAGCGGACGGGACAATCAGCCCCAGCATTTT. It translates to CASGRDNQPQHF.

The J gene is TRBJ1-2, the V gene TRBV27; D is perhaps TRBD1 (6 bases). Per the germline V gene, CDR1 is MNHEY and CDR2 is SMNVEV (reference sequence). The V and J ends lost 5 bases and 5 bases respectively, with 9 bases between them. This CDR3 spans 12 amino acids. CDR3 region: CASSPQGYGYTF. CDR3 coding DNA: TGTGCCAGCAGTCCACAGGGATATGGCTACACCTTC.

The chain joins TRBV6-6 to TRBJ1-1, with D perhaps TRBD1 (6 bases). Trimming stripped 8 bases from V and 1 base from J, with 17 bases between. This CDR3 is 15 amino acids long. Germline CDR1 reads MNHNY; CDR2 reads SVGAGI (reference sequence). The DNA for the CDR3 is TGTGCCAGCCGTCCCTCTGAGGGGGAGAACACTGAAGCTTTCTTT. Translating gives CASRPSEGENTEAFF.

CDR3 nucleotides: TGCGCCAGCGGAGCCGGGACAGGGAACACCGGGGAGCTGTTTTTT. It codes for CASGAGTGNTGELFF. The chain carries TRBV5-1 and TRBJ2-2, with 8 bases fitting TRBD1. This CDR3 has 15 residues. Trimming removed 7 bases from V and 1 base from J; junction bases left unmatched: 6. Germline V gene data show CDR1 as SGHRS and CDR2 as YFSETQ.

V usage is TRBV6-1 and J usage is TRBJ2-7; D is tentatively TRBD1 or TRBD2 (5 bases each). The CDR3 sequence is 15 residues long. Deletions cut 6 bases from V and 2 bases from J, with 17 bases between. The germline V gene encodes CDR1 MNHNS and CDR2 SASEGT. CDR3 sequence (DNA): TGTGCCAGCAGCTCCGAGGGGTGGTCGGCCTACGAGCAGTACTTC. This codes for CASSSEGWSAYEQYF.

The chain couples TRBV28 to TRBJ2-7; possible D gene TRBD2, 5 bases. V was trimmed by 3 bases and J by 2 bases, leaving 11 bases between them. The CDR3 loop spans 14 amino acids. Looked up from germline, CDR1 is MDHEN and CDR2 is SYDVKM. CDR3 DNA: TGTGCCAGCAGTTTGGTAGCGCGCACCTACGAGCAGTACTTC. The encoded protein is CASSLVARTYEQYF.